One and the same sample provided the 32 T cell receptor beta chains below, sequenced in a study of shared clonotypes between healthy human individuals. Clones were read by immunoSEQ multiplex PCR, and TCRdb kept only the in-frame ones, dropping some. The repertoire holds approximately 2.4 million clones, with approximately 94% as singletons. Material for sequencing was naive CD4+ T cells sorted from blood. Subset here: CD45RA+ positively selected. These receptors were collected from a man aged 18 to 29 in good health.

For this clone: This sample includes further DNA sequences coding for the same CDR3. J is TRBJ2-3 and V is TRBV7-3; TRBD2 might be the D (5 bases). The CDR3 runs to 14 residues. The germline V and J ends were trimmed by 5 bases and 0 bases, with 9 bases remaining between them. Germline CDR1 reads SGHTA; CDR2 reads FQGTGA. The CDR3 here is CASSPGLSTDTQYF. For the CDR3, the DNA is TGTGCCAGCAGCCCCGGACTCAGCACAGATACGCAGTATTTT.

The chain employs TRBV28 and TRBJ2-2; D is perhaps TRBD2 (5 bases). V was pared by 6 bases and J by 5 bases, with 13 bases between. Germline V gene sequence: CDR1 MDHEN, CDR2 SYDVKM. The CDR3 loop spans 14 amino acids. The CDR3 DNA reads TGTGCCAGCAGAAAAAGGACGGGAACCGGGGAGCTGTTTTTT. This codes for CASRKRTGTGELFF.

This clone was observed a single time. The genes are TRBV11-2 and TRBJ2-7, with D unresolved. The CDR3 length is 14 residues. CDR1 is SGHAT and CDR2 is FQNNGV in the germline V gene. Trimming left V 4 bases short and J 0 bases short, with 10 bases between. The CDR3 DNA reads TGTGCCAGCAGCTCATTCACAAGCTCCTACGAGCAGTACTTC. Translating gives CASSSFTSSYEQYF.

CDR3: CASSVGPKGADTQYF. CDR3 bases: TGTGCCAGCAGCGTGGGACCTAAAGGGGCAGATACGCAGTATTTT. The V gene is TRBV28, the J gene TRBJ2-3; TRBD1 or TRBD2 may be the D gene (5 bases each). With 6 bases removed from V and 4 bases from J, the gap between germline ends came to 17 bases. The germline V gene has CDR1 MDHEN and CDR2 SYDVKM. This CDR3 is 15 amino acids long.

The chain combines TRBV7-9 with TRBJ2-3, with 8 bases aligning to TRBD2. The CDR3 has 12 amino acids. Germline V gives CDR1 SEHNR, CDR2 FQNEAQ (reference sequence). J was trimmed by 5 bases and V by 6 bases; bases with no gene match: 1. DNA of the CDR3: TGTGCCAGCAGGGGACTAGGAGATACGCAGTATTTT. Translation: CASRGLGDTQYF.

The chain has TRBV7-9 and TRBJ2-2; D possibly corresponds to TRBD2 (5 bases). This CDR3 is 16 amino acids long. The ends were cut back, 10 bases at V and 0 bases at J, with 18 bases in the middle. CDR1 is SEHNR and CDR2 is FQNEAQ in the germline V gene (reference sequence). CDR3 nucleotides: TGTGCCACCATTTTTGGGTTAGCGTCGAACACCGGGGAGCTGTTTTTT. Translated: CATIFGLASNTGELFF.

This clone was picked up one time. The rearrangement links TRBV10-3 to TRBJ2-5; D unresolved. The CDR3 runs 11 residues. The germline V and J ends were trimmed by 9 bases and 5 bases, with 10 bases remaining between them. CDR1 is ENHRY and CDR2 is SYGVKD in the germline V gene. The CDR3 DNA reads TGTGCCATTACATCGGGCGAGACCCAGTACTTC. Amino acid sequence: CAITSGETQYF.

This chain links TRBV19 with TRBJ2-3; the match to TRBD2 covers 7 bases. This CDR3 region has 12 residues. With V trimmed by 7 bases and J by 11 bases, 9 bases remained unmatched. Germline V gene data show CDR1 as LNHDA and CDR2 as SQIVND (reference sequence). The CDR3 loop is CASNSNGRKQYF. The CDR3 nucleotides read TGTGCCAGTAACAGTAACGGGAGGAAGCAGTATTTT.

This chain connects TRBV6-1 to TRBJ1-1; tentatively, D is TRBD1 (5 bases). The CDR3 consists of 14 residues. Germline V gives CDR1 MNHNS, CDR2 SASEGT. The V end was cut by 8 bases, the J end by 1 base, with 14 bases between. The CDR3 coding sequence is TGTGCCAGCCGCTCGATGGACAAGAACACTGAAGCTTTCTTT. It translates to CASRSMDKNTEAFF.

V is TRBV6-5 and J is TRBJ1-5; D gene ambiguous. The CDR3 loop spans 10 amino acids. The V gene lost 7 bases and the J gene lost 11 bases, with 9 bases spanning the gap. Germline assignment: CDR1 MNHEY and CDR2 SVGAGI. The CDR3 is CASTLKSQHF. CDR3 nucleotide sequence: TGTGCCAGCACCCTGAAGTCCCAGCATTTT.

The V gene is TRBV5-6, the J gene TRBJ2-7; D is unresolved. The ends were cut back, 2 bases at V and 0 bases at J, with 9 bases in the middle. Per the germline V gene, CDR1 is SGHDT and CDR2 is YYEEEE. The CDR3 has 14 residues. CDR3 sequence (DNA): TGTGCCAGCAGCTTCCGCTCTAACTCCTACGAGCAGTACTTC. Translation: CASSFRSNSYEQYF.

This sequence joins TRBV19 and TRBJ2-2; perhaps TRBD2 as D (7 bases). Deletions cut 2 bases from V and 9 bases from J, with 10 bases between. The CDR3 extends over 13 amino acids. From germline, CDR1 is LNHDA and CDR2 SQIVND (reference sequence). The CDR3 protein is CASSIPGGRELFF. CDR3 DNA: TGTGCCAGTAGTATACCCGGGGGGCGGGAGCTGTTTTTT. Together with reference TRBV19 and TRBJ2-2, the CDR3 gives the full variable domain: DGGITQSPKYLFRKEGQNVTLSCEQNLNHDAMYWYRQDPGQGLRLIYYSQIVNDFQKGDIAEGYSVSREKKESFPLTVTSAQKNPTAFYLCASSIPGGRELFFGEGSRLTVL.

The V call is TRBV28, the J call TRBJ2-2; the match to TRBD1 covers 11 bases. Trimming cost V 2 bases and J 5 bases; bases outside gene matches: 1. This CDR3 region has 15 residues. The germline gives CDR1 MDHEN, CDR2 SYDVKM. The CDR3 loop is CASSLGTGGTGELFF. CDR3 bases: TGTGCCAGCAGTTTAGGGACAGGGGGAACCGGGGAGCTGTTTTTT.

The CDR3 here is CASSLRTSGRPTDTQYF. As DNA, the CDR3 is TGTGCCAGCAGTTTACGGACTAGCGGAAGACCCACAGATACGCAGTATTTT. The chain couples TRBV27 to TRBJ2-3; 10 bases are shared with TRBD2. In germline, CDR1 is MNHEY, CDR2 SMNVEV (reference sequence). This CDR3 is built from 17 residues. Trimming cost V 2 bases and J 2 bases; bases outside gene matches: 7.

Here the CDR3 DNA reads TGTGCCAGTAGTAACTCAGGGGGTCGGCAGTACTTC. Its translation: CASSNSGGRQYF. J is TRBJ2-7 and V is TRBV19; 7 bases match TRBD1. The CDR3 length is 12 residues. J lost 9 bases, V lost 4 bases, and 6 bases had no gene match. Germline V CDR1 and CDR2: LNHDA, SQIVND (reference sequence).

This chain links TRBV7-9 with TRBJ2-5, with D maybe TRBD1 (6 bases). The germline V gene has CDR1 SEHNR and CDR2 FQNEAQ (reference sequence). This CDR3 is built from 14 residues. V lost 6 bases and J lost 3, with 14 bases in between. The CDR3 nucleotides read TGTGCCAGCAGGGAAGCCGGGACAAAAGAGACCCAGTACTTC. This sequence encodes CASREAGTKETQYF.

This clone was counted once. The chain carries TRBV2 and TRBJ1-1; TRBD1 is a possible D gene (6 bases). Trimming shortened V by 5 bases and J by 5 bases, and 15 bases separated the two germline ends. The CDR3 is 14 residues long. Germline CDR1 SNHLY, CDR2 FYNNEI. The CDR3 DNA reads TGTGCCAGCAGTAAACAGGGAAGTAATACTGAAGCTTTCTTT. Residues: CASSKQGSNTEAFF.

This chain uses TRBV27 with TRBJ2-7; weak D call: TRBD2 (6 bases). There are 15 residues in the CDR3. Germline V gene sequence: CDR1 MNHEY, CDR2 SMNVEV (reference sequence). Trimming removed 2 bases from V and 3 bases from J, with 14 bases in between. The CDR3 coding sequence is TGTGCCAGCAGTTTAGGGAGCGGGTCAGGCTACGAGCAGTACTTC. Encoded protein: CASSLGSGSGYEQYF.

The chain couples TRBV25-1 to TRBJ1-3; D call uncertain. V was shortened by 8 bases and J by 0 bases, with 5 bases between the two germline ends. CDR1 and CDR2 (germline): MGHDK, SYGVNS. CDR3 length: 12 amino acids. The CDR3 DNA reads TGTGCCAGCGTGAGCTCTGGAAACACCATATATTTT. Encoded protein: CASVSSGNTIYF.

The chain joins TRBV6-6 to TRBJ1-5; D may be TRBD1 (5 bases). CDR1 MNHNY and CDR2 SVGAGI come from the germline V gene (reference sequence). Trimming took 5 bases from V and 4 from J, leaving 15 bases between them. This CDR3 comprises 15 residues. CDR3: CASSPDSLGNQPQHF. CDR3 nucleotides: TGTGCCAGCAGTCCCGACAGTTTAGGAAATCAGCCCCAGCATTTT.

The table lists this clone with a count of one. The rearrangement links TRBV10-3 to TRBJ2-7; perhaps TRBD1 as D (6 bases). With 6 bases removed from V and 5 bases from J, the gap between germline ends came to 20 bases. Germline CDR1 and CDR2: ENHRY and SYGVKD. This CDR3 has 15 amino acids. The CDR3 here is CAISPLLDRRNEQYF. For the CDR3, the DNA is TGTGCCATCAGCCCCCTTTTGGACAGACGCAACGAGCAGTACTTC.

V gene TRBV2 combines with J gene TRBJ2-3; perhaps TRBD1 as D (6 bases). V lost 5 bases and J 1 base, leaving 10 bases between the germline ends. The CDR3 runs 14 residues. The germline CDR1 and CDR2 sequences are SNHLY and FYNNEI. The CDR3, as DNA: TGTGCCAGCAGTAACAGGGTCGGCACAGATACGCAGTATTTT. It translates to CASSNRVGTDTQYF.

The CDR3 here is CASSERYRAERVFF. CDR3 DNA sequence: TGTGCCAGCAGTGAACGCTACAGGGCAGAAAGAGTGTTTTTT. The chain joins TRBV6-1 to TRBJ1-4, with D possibly matching TRBD1 (6 bases). The V gene lost 2 bases and the J gene lost 15 bases, with 19 bases spanning the gap. The germline V gene encodes CDR1 MNHNS and CDR2 SASEGT. The length of the CDR3 is 14 residues.

The CDR3 sequence: CASGPGQVTYEQYF. Written as DNA, the CDR3 is TGTGCCAGTGGGCCGGGACAGGTTACCTACGAGCAGTACTTC. The V and J genes are TRBV19 and TRBJ2-7; TRBD1 agrees at 8 bases. The V segment lost 8 bases and the J segment 2 bases; nucleotides outside the gene matches: 8. The V gene's germline CDR1 is LNHDA and CDR2 SQIVND (reference sequence). The CDR3 is 14 residues long.

This chain uses TRBV10-3 with TRBJ1-2; 9 bases map to TRBD1. Germline V gene lookup returns CDR1 ENHRY and CDR2 SYGVKD. This CDR3 spans 15 amino acids. After removal of 2 bases from V and 4 bases from J, the junction contained 5 bases not matched to a gene. The CDR3 DNA sequence: TGTGCCATCAGTGAGATGGACAGGGGCACCTATGGCTACACCTTC. Translating gives CAISEMDRGTYGYTF.

Points on this clone: Other DNA sequences in this specimen translate into the identical CDR3. This CDR3 is CASSLSRTDTQYF. Written as DNA, the CDR3 is TGTGCCAGCAGCTTAAGCCGAACAGATACGCAGTATTTT. The chain is built from TRBV7-3 and TRBJ2-3; D is undetermined. The CDR3 loop spans 13 amino acids. The germline V gene has CDR1 SGHTA and CDR2 FQGTGA. Trimming left V 1 base short and J 3 bases short, with 5 bases between.

The rearrangement links TRBV7-2 to TRBJ2-1, with 10 bases that match TRBD1. Trimming removed 1 base from V and 8 bases from J; junction bases left unmatched: 11. This CDR3 has 17 amino acids. CDR1 is SGHTA, CDR2 FQGNSA, per germline. The CDR3 DNA reads TGTGCCAGCAGCTTAGGCCCGACGGGACAGGGGATCTATGAGCAGTTCTTC. Protein: CASSLGPTGQGIYEQFF.

This rearrangement joins TRBV4-1 to TRBJ2-7, with TRBD2 matching over 7 bases. The V and J ends lost 1 base and 4 bases, in that order; junction bases with no gene match: 16. CDR1 MGHRA and CDR2 YSYEKL come from the germline V gene. The CDR3 spans 18 residues. This CDR3 is CASSQAPGGRTISYEQYF. The CDR3 coding sequence is TGCGCCAGCAGCCAAGCCCCCGGCGGGAGAACAATTTCTTACGAGCAGTACTTC.

This clone was picked up one time. The rearrangement links TRBV7-6 to TRBJ2-7; D remains ambiguous. Trimming shortened V by 1 base and J by 0 bases, and 7 bases separated the two germline ends. The CDR3 spans 14 residues. Germline V lookup: CDR1 SGHVS, CDR2 FNYEAQ. This CDR3 is CASSLEAASYEQYF. The CDR3 bases are TGTGCCAGCAGCTTAGAGGCAGCCTCCTACGAGCAGTACTTC.

This chain joins TRBV19 and TRBJ1-6; 9 bases match TRBD1. This CDR3 has 14 residues. The germline gives CDR1 LNHDA, CDR2 SQIVND (reference sequence). V gave up 7 bases and J gave up 6 bases; unmatched junction bases: 4. CDR3 sequence (DNA): TGTGCCAGTAACCCACAGGGGGCTAATTCACCCCTCCACTTT. Protein product: CASNPQGANSPLHF.

The V call is TRBV19, the J call TRBJ2-1; D uncertain. CDR1 and CDR2 from the germline V gene are LNHDA and SQIVND (reference sequence). Trimming took off 3 bases at V and 7 bases at J, with 4 bases between the two ends. CDR3 length: 11 residues. In DNA form, the CDR3 reads TGTGCCAGTAGTATCTTTAATGAGCAGTTCTTC. It yields the protein CASSIFNEQFF.

V gene TRBV28 combines with J gene TRBJ2-3, with D possibly matching TRBD2 (5 bases). Trimming shortened V by 6 bases and J by 4 bases, and 11 bases separated the two germline ends. The CDR3 runs 13 residues. CDR1 is MDHEN, CDR2 SYDVKM, per germline. In nucleotides, the CDR3 is TGTGCCAGCAGCTGGACCGGGGCAGATACGCAGTATTTT. As protein: CASSWTGADTQYF.